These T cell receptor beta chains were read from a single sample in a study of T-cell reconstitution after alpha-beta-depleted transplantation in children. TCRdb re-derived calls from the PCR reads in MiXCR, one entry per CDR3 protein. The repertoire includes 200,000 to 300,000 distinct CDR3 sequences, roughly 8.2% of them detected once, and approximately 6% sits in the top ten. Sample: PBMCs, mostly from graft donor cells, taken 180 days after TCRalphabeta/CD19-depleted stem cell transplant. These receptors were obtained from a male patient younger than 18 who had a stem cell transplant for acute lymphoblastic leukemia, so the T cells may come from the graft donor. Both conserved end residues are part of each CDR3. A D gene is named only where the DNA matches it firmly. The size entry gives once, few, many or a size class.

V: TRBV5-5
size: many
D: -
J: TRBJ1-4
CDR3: CASSPNFGLATNEKLFF
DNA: TGTGCCAGCAGCCCAAACTTTGGCCTTGCAACTAATGAAAAACTGTTTTTT

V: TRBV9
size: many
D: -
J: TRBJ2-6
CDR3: CASSVKGTGANVLTF
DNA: TGTGCCAGCAGCGTAAAAGGGACTGGGGCCAACGTCCTGACTTTC

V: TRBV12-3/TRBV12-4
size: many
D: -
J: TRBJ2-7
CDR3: CASSGGRDQRYEQYF
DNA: TGTGCCAGCAGTGGGGGCAGGGATCAGCGCTACGAGCAGTACTTC

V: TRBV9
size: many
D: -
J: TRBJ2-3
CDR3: CASSVEGDTQYF
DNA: TGTGCCAGCAGCGTGGAGGGAGATACGCAGTATTTT

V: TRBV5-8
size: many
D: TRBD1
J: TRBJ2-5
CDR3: CASSPGQGVLQETQYF
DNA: TGTGCCAGCAGCCCGGGACAGGGGGTTCTCCAAGAGACCCAGTACTTC

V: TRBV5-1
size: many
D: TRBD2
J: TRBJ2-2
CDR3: CASSFNIAGMNTGELFF
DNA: TGCGCCAGCAGCTTCAACATAGCGGGGATGAACACCGGGGAGCTGTTTTTT

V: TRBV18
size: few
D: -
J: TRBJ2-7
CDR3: CASSPEIEQYF
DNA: TGTGCCAGCTCACCCGAGATTGAGCAGTACTTC

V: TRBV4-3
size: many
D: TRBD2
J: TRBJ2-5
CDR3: CASSQDVGSGGETQYF
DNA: TGCGCCAGCAGCCAAGATGTGGGAAGCGGGGGAGAGACCCAGTACTTC

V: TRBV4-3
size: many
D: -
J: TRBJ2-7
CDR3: CASSQEEGKYEQYF
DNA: TGCGCCAGCAGCCAAGAAGAGGGGAAATACGAGCAGTACTTC

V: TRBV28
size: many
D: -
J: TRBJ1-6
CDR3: CASSWLQHHSPLHF
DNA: TGTGCCAGCAGTTGGCTACAGCATCATTCACCCCTCCACTTT

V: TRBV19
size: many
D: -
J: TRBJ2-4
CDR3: CASRNTGPGDIQYF
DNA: TGTGCCAGTCGGAATACGGGACCCGGGGACATTCAGTACTTC

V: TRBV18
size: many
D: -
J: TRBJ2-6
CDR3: CASSRDRVLTF
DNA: TGTGCCAGCTCACGCGACAGGGTCCTGACTTTC

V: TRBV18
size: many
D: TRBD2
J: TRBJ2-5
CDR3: CASSPSLAARETQYF
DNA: TGTGCCAGCTCACCAAGTCTAGCGGCCCGAGAGACCCAGTACTTC

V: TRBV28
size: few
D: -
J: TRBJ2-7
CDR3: CASSLLRYPYEQYF
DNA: TGTGCCAGCAGTTTACTCCGATATCCCTACGAGCAGTACTTC

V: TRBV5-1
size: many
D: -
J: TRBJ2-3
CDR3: CASSSAFTDTQYF
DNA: TGCGCCAGCAGCTCTGCTTTCACAGATACGCAGTATTTT

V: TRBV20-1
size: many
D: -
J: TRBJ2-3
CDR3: CSAEGPGGDTQYF
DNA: TGCAGTGCGGAGGGGCCCGGCGGAGATACGCAGTATTTT

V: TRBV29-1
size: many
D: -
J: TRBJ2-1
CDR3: CSIKTSYNEQFF
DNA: TGCAGCATAAAAACCTCCTACAATGAGCAGTTCTTC